The TCR beta chain described here comes from a study of cytotoxic CD8 clonotypes in ibrutinib-treated CLL. Across the whole study: Enrolment comprised around 11 relapsed/refractory and approximately 16 treatment-naive patients; approximately 18 were IGHV unmutated.

The assay was immunoSEQ multiplex PCR, and TCRdb's table has in-frame clones only and misses some. The sample lists about 130,000 clones; 79% were seen once. There are 16 residues in the CDR3. V was clipped by 5 bases and J by 2 bases, with 19 bases between them. Germline CDR1 is MNHEY and CDR2 is SMNVEV (reference sequence). Study findings and constraints: Sample timing was unmatched between remission and later-progressing patients; lymph nodes unstudied.

Remarks on this clone: What it binds is unknown.

The chain combines TRBV27 with TRBJ2-7; the D call may be TRBD1 or TRBD2 (5 bases each). Sequences were derived from PBMCs, sampled after 12 months of ibrutinib treatment. The clonotype comes from a human donor with chronic lymphocytic leukemia. CDR3 nucleotides: TGTGCCAGCAGTGGGGTACGGGCTTGGGGGACCTACGAGCAGTACTTC. This sequence encodes CASSGVRAWGTYEQYF.